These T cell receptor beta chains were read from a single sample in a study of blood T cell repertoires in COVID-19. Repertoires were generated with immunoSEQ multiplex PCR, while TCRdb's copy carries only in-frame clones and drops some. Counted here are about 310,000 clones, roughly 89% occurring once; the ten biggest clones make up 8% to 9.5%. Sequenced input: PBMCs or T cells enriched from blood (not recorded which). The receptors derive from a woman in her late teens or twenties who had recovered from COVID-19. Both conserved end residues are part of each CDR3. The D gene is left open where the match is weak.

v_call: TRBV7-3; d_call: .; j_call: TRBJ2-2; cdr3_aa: CASSLSRDTGELFF
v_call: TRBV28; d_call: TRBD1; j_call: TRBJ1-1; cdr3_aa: CASSLVPRGTEAFF
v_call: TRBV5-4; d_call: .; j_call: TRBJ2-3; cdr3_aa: CASSLITDTQYF
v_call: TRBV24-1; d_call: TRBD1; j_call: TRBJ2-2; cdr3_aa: CATSDLIRQGTGELFF
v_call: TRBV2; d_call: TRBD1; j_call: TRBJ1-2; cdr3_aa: CASSEGVRTGSYGYTF
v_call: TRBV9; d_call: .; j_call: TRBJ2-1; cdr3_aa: CASSVAPARQEGVHEQFF
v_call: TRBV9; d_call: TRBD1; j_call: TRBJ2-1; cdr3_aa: CASSVSGGSSYNEQFF
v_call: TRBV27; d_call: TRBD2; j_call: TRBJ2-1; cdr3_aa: CASRGGEQFF
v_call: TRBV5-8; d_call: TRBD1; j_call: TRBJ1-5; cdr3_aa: CASSTYRGRGNQPQHF
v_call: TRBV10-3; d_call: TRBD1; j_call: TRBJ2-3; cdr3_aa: CAIRVGTAPSTDTQYF
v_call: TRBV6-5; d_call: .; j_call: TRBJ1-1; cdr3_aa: CASSYSGGGTEAFF
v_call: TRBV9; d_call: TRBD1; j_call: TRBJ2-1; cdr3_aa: CASSVTPHRGGEQFF
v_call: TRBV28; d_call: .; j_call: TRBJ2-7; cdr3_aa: CASSLRSGILVEPEQYF
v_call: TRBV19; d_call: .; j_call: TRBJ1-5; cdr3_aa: CASSTTRGGTQPQHF
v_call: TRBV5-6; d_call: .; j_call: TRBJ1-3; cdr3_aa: CASSSLDWTSSSGNTIYF
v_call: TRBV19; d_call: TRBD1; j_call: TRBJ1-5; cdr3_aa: CASSIGQGGQPQHF
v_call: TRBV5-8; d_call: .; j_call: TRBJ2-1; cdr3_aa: CASYPGAYNEQFF
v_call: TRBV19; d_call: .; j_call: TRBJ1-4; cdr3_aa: CASKKGWGNEKLFF
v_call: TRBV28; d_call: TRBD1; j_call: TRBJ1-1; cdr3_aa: CASCVGQGEPDTEAFF
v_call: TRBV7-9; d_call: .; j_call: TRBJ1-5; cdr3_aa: CASSLARDVNQPQHF
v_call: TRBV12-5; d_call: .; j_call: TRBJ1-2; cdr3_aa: CASGLVTGNNYGYTF
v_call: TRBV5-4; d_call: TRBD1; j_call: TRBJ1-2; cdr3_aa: CASILKGADYGYTF
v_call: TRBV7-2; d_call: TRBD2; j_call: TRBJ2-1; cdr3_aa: CASRGGWGNEQFF
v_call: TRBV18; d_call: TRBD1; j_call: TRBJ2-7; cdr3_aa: CASSPQGVSYEQYF
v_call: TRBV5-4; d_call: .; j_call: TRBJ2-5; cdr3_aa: CASSLPLARSRETQYF
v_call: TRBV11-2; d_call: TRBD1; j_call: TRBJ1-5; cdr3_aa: CASSKGQPYSNQPQHF
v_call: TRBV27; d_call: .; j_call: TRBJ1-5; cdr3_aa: CASSPVWGGRNSNQPQHF
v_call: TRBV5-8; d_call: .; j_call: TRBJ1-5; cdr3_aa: CASSLDRGNQPQHF
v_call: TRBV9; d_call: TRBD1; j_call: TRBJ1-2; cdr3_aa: CASSGTGARGYTF